The clone carrying this T cell receptor beta chain has just one count. The antigen is undetermined. The V end was cut by 4 bases, the J end by 0 bases, with 14 bases between. The CDR3 consists of 16 residues. The V gene's germline CDR1 is LGHDT and CDR2 YNNKEL (reference sequence). The table came from immunoSEQ multiplex PCR; TCRdb's copy has only in-frame clones and leaves some out. The data contain approximately 150,000 clones, 91% of them singletons. The sample comes from a study of T cell responses to AZD1222 COVID-19 vaccine. For the study at large: Second-dose schedules of about 4 or about 12 weeks were combined.

General observations from the study: Among the donors, most were white British and more were female, and clonal diversity was possibly underestimated. Samples come after the peak T cell response, not at day 14. An increase in Spike-specific TCR breadth and depth was observed after two AZD1222 doses.

V usage is TRBV3-1 (or the pseudogene TRBV3-2) and J usage is TRBJ2-3; D unresolved. This sequence was found in an adult in good health. The source material was peripheral blood, sampled on day 0 of AZD1222 vaccination. CDR3: CASSPPRSSSTDTQYF. The DNA of the CDR3 is TGTGCCAGCAGCCCTCCCCGCTCCTCTAGCACAGATACGCAGTATTTT.